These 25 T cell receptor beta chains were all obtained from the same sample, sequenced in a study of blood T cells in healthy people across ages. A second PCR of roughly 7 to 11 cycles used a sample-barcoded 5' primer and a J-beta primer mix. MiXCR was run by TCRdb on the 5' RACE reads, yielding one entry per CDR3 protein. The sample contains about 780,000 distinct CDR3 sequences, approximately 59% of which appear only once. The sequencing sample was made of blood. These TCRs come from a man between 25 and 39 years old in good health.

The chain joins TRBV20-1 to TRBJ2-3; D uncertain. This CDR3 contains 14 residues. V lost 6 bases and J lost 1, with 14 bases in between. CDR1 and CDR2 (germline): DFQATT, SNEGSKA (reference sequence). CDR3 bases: TGCAGTGCCCTGACCCTAATTGGCACAGATACGCAGTATTTT. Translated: CSALTLIGTDTQYF.

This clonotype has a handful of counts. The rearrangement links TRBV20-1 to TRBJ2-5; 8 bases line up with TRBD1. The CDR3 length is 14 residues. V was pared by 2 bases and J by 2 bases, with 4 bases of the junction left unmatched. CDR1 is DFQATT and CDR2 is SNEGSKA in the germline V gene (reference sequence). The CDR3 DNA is TGCAGTGCTAGAAAGACAGGGGATCAAGAGACCCAGTACTTC. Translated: CSARKTGDQETQYF.

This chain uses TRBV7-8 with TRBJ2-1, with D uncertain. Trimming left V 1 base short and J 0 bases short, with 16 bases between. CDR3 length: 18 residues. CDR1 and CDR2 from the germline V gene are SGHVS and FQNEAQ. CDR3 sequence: CASSLVFSDGSSYNEQFF. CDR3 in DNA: TGTGCCAGCAGCTTAGTATTTTCGGACGGAAGCTCCTACAATGAGCAGTTCTTC.

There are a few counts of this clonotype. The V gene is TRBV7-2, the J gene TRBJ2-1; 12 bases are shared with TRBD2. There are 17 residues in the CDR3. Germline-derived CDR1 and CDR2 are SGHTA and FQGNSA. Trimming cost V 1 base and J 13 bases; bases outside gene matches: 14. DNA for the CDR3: TGTGCCAGCAGCTTAGACGGTGTGACTAGCGGGGGAGCCGGCCAGTTCTTC. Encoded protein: CASSLDGVTSGGAGQFF. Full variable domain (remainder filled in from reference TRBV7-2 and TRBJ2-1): GAGVSQSPSNKVTEKGKDVELRCDPISGHTALYWYRQSLGQGLEFLIYFQGNSAPDKSGLPSDRFSAERTGGSVSTLTIQRTQQEDSAVYLCASSLDGVTSGGAGQFFGPGTRLTVL.

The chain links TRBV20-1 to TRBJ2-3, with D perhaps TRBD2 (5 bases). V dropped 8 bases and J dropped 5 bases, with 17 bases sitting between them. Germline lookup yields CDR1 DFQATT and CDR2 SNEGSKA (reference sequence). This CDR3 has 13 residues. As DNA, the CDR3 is TGCAGTCTCTGGACTCATACTAAAGATACGCAGTATTTT. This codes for CSLWTHTKDTQYF.

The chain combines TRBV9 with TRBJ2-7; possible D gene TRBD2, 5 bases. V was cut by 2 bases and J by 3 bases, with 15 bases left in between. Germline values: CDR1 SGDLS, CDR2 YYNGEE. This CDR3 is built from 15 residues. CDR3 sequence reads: CASSVGPGDFYEQYF. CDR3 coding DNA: TGTGCCAGCAGCGTCGGCCCCGGGGATTTCTACGAGCAGTACTTC.

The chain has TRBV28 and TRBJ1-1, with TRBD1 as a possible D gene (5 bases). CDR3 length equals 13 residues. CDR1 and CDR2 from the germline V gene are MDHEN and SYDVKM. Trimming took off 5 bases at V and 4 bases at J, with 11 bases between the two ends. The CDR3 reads CASSRGGATEAFF. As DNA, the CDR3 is TGTGCCAGCAGTAGGGGAGGCGCCACTGAAGCTTTCTTT.

The CDR3 DNA reads TGCGCCAGCAGCTTTAGAAGACAGAACAATGAGCAGTTCTTC. Translated: CASSFRRQNNEQFF. The J gene is TRBJ2-1, the V gene TRBV5-1; D perhaps matches TRBD1 (5 bases). V lost 2 bases to trimming and J lost 5 bases, with 11 bases between them. The CDR3 covers 14 residues. Germline CDR1 reads SGHRS; CDR2 reads YFSETQ. Variable domain in full (rest from reference TRBV5-1 and TRBJ2-1): KAGVTQTPRYLIKTRGQQVTLSCSPISGHRSVSWYQQTPGQGLQFLFEYFSETQRNKGNFPGRFSGRQFSNSRSEMNVSTLELGDSALYLCASSFRRQNNEQFFGPGTRLTVL.

The CDR3: CAWTPEDNSPLHF. The CDR3 DNA reads TGTGCCTGGACACCAGAGGATAATTCACCCCTCCACTTT. The gene calls are TRBV30 and TRBJ1-6; no reliable D call. V was clipped by 4 bases and J by 5 bases, with 9 bases between them. This CDR3 contains 13 residues. Germline V gene sequence: CDR1 GTSNPN, CDR2 SVGIG (reference sequence).

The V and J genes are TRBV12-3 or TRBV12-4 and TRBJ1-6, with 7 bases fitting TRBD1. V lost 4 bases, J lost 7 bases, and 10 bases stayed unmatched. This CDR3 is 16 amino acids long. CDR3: CASSSVGTDLNSPLHF. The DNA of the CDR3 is TGTGCCAGCAGTTCCGTAGGGACAGACCTCAATTCACCCCTCCACTTT.

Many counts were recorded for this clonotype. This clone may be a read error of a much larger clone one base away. The CDR3 loop reads CSVEAIGGADTQYF. The CDR3 DNA follows: TGCAGCGTTGAGGCGATTGGGGGCGCAGATACGCAGTATTTT. The genes are TRBV29-1 and TRBJ2-3; TRBD1 might be the D (6 bases). Between the trimmed V and J ends, which lost 3 bases and 4 bases, there was a span of 14 bases. This CDR3 region has 14 residues. Germline assignment: CDR1 SQVTM and CDR2 ANQGSEA.

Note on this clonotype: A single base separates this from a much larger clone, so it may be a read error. CDR3 residues: CASSLAHTDTQYF. Here the CDR3 DNA reads TGTGCCAGCAGCTTAGCCCACACAGATACGCAGTATTTT. The chain uses TRBV7-9 and TRBJ2-3; D ambiguous. Trimming cost V 0 bases and J 2 bases, with 3 bases left between them. Germline-derived CDR1 and CDR2 are SEHNR and FQNEAQ (reference sequence). This CDR3 region has 13 residues.

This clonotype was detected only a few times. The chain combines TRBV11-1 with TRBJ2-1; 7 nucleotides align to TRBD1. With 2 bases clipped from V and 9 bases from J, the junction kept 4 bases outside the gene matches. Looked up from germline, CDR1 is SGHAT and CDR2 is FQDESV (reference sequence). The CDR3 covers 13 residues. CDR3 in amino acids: CASSLTGDSEQFF. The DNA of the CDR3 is TGTGCCAGCAGCTTAACAGGGGATAGTGAGCAGTTCTTC.

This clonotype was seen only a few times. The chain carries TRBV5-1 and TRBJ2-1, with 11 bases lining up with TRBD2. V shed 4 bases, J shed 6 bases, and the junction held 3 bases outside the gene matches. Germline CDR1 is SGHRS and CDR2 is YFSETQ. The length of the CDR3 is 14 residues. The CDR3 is CASSITSGGNEQFF. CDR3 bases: TGCGCCAGCAGCATAACTAGCGGGGGCAATGAGCAGTTCTTC.

CDR3 DNA: TGTGCCAGCGGGCCAACAGGGGGCTTCATAGAGACCCAGTACTTC. It is translated as CASGPTGGFIETQYF. The chain recombines TRBV12-3 or TRBV12-4 with TRBJ2-7, with TRBD1 identical over 9 bases. The end of the DNA fits TRBJ2-5 better, so the J call may be wrong. This CDR3 is built from 15 residues.

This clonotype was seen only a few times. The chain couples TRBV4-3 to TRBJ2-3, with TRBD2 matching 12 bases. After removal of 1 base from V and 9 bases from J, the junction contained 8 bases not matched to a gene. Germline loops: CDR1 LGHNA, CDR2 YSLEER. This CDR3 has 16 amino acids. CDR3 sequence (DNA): TGCGCCAGCAGCCAAGGCCTGACTAGCGGGGGATCCACGCAGTATTTT. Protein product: CASSQGLTSGGSTQYF.

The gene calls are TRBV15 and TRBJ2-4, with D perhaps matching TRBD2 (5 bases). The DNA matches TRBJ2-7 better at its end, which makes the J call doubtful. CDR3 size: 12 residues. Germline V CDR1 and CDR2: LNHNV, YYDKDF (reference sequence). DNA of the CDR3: TGTGCCACCCGGTCGGGAACCTACGAGCAGTACTTC. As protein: CATRSGTYEQYF.

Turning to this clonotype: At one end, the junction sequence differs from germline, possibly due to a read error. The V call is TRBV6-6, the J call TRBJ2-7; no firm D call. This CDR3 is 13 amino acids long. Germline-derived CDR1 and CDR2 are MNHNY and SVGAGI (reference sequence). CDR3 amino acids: CASSPGPTSEQYF. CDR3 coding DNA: TGTGCCAGCAGTCCCGGTCCTACCTCCGAGCAGTACTTT.

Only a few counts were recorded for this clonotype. CDR3 DNA sequence: TGCAGTGCTCGTACGACTACCTCCTACGAGCAGTACTTC. Protein product: CSARTTTSYEQYF. The genes are TRBV20-1 and TRBJ2-7; TRBD2 is a possible D gene (5 bases). The CDR3 contains 13 residues. Germline loops: CDR1 DFQATT, CDR2 SNEGSKA (reference sequence). V shed 5 bases and J shed 0 bases, with 11 bases lying between them.

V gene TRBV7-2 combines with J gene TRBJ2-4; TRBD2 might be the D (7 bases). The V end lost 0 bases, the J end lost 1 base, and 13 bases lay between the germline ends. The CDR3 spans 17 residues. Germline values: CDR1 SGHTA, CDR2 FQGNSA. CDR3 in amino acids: CASSLAGGHGAKNIQYF. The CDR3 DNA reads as TGTGCCAGCAGCTTAGCGGGGGGGCATGGGGCCAAAAACATTCAGTACTTC.

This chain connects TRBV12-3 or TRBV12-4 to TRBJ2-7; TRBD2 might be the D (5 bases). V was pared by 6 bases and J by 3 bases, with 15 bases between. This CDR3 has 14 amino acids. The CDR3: CASSQTGLGYEQYF. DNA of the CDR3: TGTGCCAGCAGCCAAACCGGACTCGGCTACGAGCAGTACTTC.

The CDR3 spells CASSLASPGEKLFF. As DNA, the CDR3 is TGTGCCAGCAGCTTAGCCTCCCCGGGGGAAAAACTGTTTTTT. This chain joins TRBV7-8 and TRBJ1-4; no firm D call. Germline V gene data show CDR1 as SGHVS and CDR2 as FQNEAQ. V was shortened by 0 bases and J by 8 bases, with 10 bases between the two germline ends. CDR3 length equals 14 residues.

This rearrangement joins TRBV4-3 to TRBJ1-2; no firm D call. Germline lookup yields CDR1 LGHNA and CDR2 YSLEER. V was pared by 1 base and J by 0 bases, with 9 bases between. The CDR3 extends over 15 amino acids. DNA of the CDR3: TGCGCCAGCAGCCAAGGGGGAAACCCTAACTATGGCTACACCTTC. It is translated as CASSQGGNPNYGYTF.

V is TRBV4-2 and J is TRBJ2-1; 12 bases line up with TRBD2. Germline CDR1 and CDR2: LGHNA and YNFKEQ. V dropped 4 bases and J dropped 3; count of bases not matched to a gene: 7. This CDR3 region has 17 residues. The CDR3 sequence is CASSPPRLAGDYNEQFF. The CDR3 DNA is TGTGCCAGCAGCCCCCCAAGACTAGCGGGGGACTACAATGAGCAGTTCTTC.

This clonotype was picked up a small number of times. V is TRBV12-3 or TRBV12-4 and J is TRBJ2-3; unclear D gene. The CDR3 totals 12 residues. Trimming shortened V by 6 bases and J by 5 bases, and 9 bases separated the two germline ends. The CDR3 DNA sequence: TGTGCCAGCAGACGCATAGGAGATACGCAGTATTTT. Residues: CASRRIGDTQYF.